The T cell receptor beta chain under discussion was sequenced for a study of cytomegalovirus exposure and HLA in healthy donors. The study's findings and limits: When analyzed later, a missense DCLRE1C variant was found to be linked to TCR beta V- and J-gene trimming. Earlier analysis found most TCR beta V segments productive about 90% or about 30% of the time. Roughly even sequencing depth across donors was the assumption behind the presence/absence analyses.

The donors were healthy bone marrow donors. About this clone: Its antigen is undetermined.

It was with 60 Vbeta and 13 Jbeta primers that the PCR ran. Profiling relied on immunoSEQ multiplex PCR, and the TCRdb table lists in-frame clones only, not all of them. This sample yields 120,000 or so clones, of which more than 75% are seen a single time; about 2% belongs to the top ten. Input material: PBMCs. This receptor was identified in a man between 18 and 35 years old in good health and CMV-seronegative.

This chain's CDR3 is CASSLDPGQHQPQHF. CDR3 sequence (DNA): TGTGCCAGCAGCTTAGATCCGGGACAGCATCAGCCCCAGCATTTT. The chain employs TRBV7-2 and TRBJ1-5, with 7 bases aligning to TRBD1. The V segment lost 1 base and the J segment 5 bases; nucleotides outside the gene matches: 5. CDR3 size: 15 residues. Germline-derived CDR1 and CDR2 are SGHTA and FQGNSA.